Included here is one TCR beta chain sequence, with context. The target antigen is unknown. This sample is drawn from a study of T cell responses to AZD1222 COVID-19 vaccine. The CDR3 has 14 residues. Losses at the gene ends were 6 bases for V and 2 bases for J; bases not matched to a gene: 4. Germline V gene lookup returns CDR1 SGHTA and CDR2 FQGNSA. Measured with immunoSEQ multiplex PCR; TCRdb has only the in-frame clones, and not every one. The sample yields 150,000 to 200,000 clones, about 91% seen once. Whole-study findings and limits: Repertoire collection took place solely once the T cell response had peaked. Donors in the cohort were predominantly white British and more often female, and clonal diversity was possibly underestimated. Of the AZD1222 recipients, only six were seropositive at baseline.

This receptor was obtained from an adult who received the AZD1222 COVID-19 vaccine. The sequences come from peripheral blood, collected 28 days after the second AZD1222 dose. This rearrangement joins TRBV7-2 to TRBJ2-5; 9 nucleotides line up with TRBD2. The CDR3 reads CASSIGLAQETQYF. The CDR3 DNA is TGTGCCAGCAGTATAGGACTAGCGCAAGAGACCCAGTACTTC. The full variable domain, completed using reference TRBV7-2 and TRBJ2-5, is GAGVSQSPSNKVTEKGKDVELRCDPISGHTALYWYRQSLGQGLEFLIYFQGNSAPDKSGLPSDRFSAERTGGSVSTLTIQRTQQEDSAVYLCASSIGLAQETQYFGPGTRLLVL.